The 2 T cell receptor beta chains presented below share a single source sample, sequenced in a study of T-cell memory formation after mild COVID-19. TCRdb reanalysed the 5' RACE reads using MiXCR and keeps one entry per CDR3 protein. This table has about 400,000 distinct CDR3 sequences, under 20% appearing once. Material for sequencing was PBMCs or a T cell subset sorted from them (not recorded which). These receptors originate from a man aged 18 to 30 who had mild COVID-19 (a few samples of this study predate the infection). Cell type and time point are not known.

This clonotype was seen a few times. CDR3 residues: CASSQPRGELFF. CDR3 in DNA: TGTGCCAGCAGCCAGCCCCGGGGGGAGCTGTTTTTT. The rearrangement links TRBV7-6 to TRBJ2-2; D is ambiguous. CDR3 length: 12 amino acids. Trimming left V 5 bases short and J 8 bases short, with 9 bases between. Germline values: CDR1 SGHVS, CDR2 FNYEAQ.

This clonotype showed up just a few times. The rearrangement links TRBV7-9 to TRBJ2-1; D uncertain. Trimming pared 5 bases from V and 10 bases from J, leaving 24 bases between. The germline CDR1 and CDR2 sequences are SEHNR and FQNEAQ (reference sequence). The CDR3 runs to 16 residues. DNA for the CDR3: TGTGCCAGCAGCCCACTCGTAGGGTCCCTCACCCAGGAGCAGTTCTTC. It codes for CASSPLVGSLTQEQFF. The full variable domain, rest sourced from reference TRBV7-9 and TRBJ2-1, is DTGVSQNPRHKITKRGQNVTFRCDPISEHNRLYWYRQTLGQGPEFLTYFQNEAQLEKSRLLSDRFSAERPKGSFSTLEIQRTEQGDSAMYLCASSPLVGSLTQEQFFGPGTRLTVL.